Shown below are 14 T cell receptor beta chains from a single sample sequenced in a study of identical twins. TCRdb reprocessed the 5' RACE reads with MiXCR, giving one entry per CDR3 protein. The sample has 600,000 to 850,000 distinct CDR3 sequences, about 18% seen once. These records were also assigned to another study, of T cells expressing NK-cell markers.

Sequencing was performed on PBMCs. The receptors come from a woman between 18 and 30 years old in good health.

In its sample, this clonotype was seen a few times. The chain links TRBV7-2 to TRBJ1-1; perhaps TRBD1 as D (5 bases). Trimming cost V 1 base and J 3 bases, with 9 bases left between them. This CDR3 is 14 amino acids long. CDR1 is SGHTA, CDR2 FQGNSA, per germline. The CDR3 nucleotides are TGTGCCAGCAGCTTAGATGCAGGGTACACTGAAGCTTTCTTT. Protein sequence: CASSLDAGYTEAFF.

This clonotype showed up just a few times. J is TRBJ2-2 and V is TRBV20-1, with 10 nucleotides matching TRBD2. CDR1 DFQATT and CDR2 SNEGSKA come from the germline V gene (reference sequence). The CDR3 consists of 14 residues. J lost 7 bases, V lost 5 bases, and 7 bases had no gene match. This chain's CDR3 is CSAQRGGLVGELFF. The CDR3 DNA sequence: TGCAGTGCTCAGCGGGGGGGCCTAGTCGGGGAGCTGTTTTTT.

This clonotype was counted only a few times. The chain uses TRBV20-1 and TRBJ1-5; the match to TRBD1 covers 8 bases. Trimming at V came to 6 bases and at J to 4 bases, leaving 11 bases not matched to a gene. Germline values: CDR1 DFQATT, CDR2 SNEGSKA (reference sequence). This CDR3 has 15 amino acids. CDR3 amino acids: CSARKTGATNQPQHF. For the CDR3, the DNA is TGCAGTGCGAGGAAGACAGGGGCGACAAATCAGCCCCAGCATTTT.

V gene TRBV9 combines with J gene TRBJ2-3; maybe TRBD1 (5 bases). With 0 bases removed from V and 3 bases from J, the gap between germline ends came to 11 bases. The CDR3 runs 15 residues. Germline loops: CDR1 SGDLS, CDR2 YYNGEE. CDR3 in amino acids: CASSVEVRETDTQYF. CDR3 nucleotides: TGTGCCAGCAGCGTAGAAGTCAGGGAAACAGATACGCAGTATTTT.

The gene calls are TRBV3-1 and TRBJ2-5; D gene ambiguous. The CDR3 loop spans 12 amino acids. V shed 6 bases and J shed 5 bases, with 10 bases lying between them. Germline loops: CDR1 LGHDT, CDR2 YNNKEL (reference sequence). CDR3 DNA: TGTGCCAGCAGGCTCCACGGGGAGACCCAGTACTTC. Protein sequence: CASRLHGETQYF.

The chain recombines TRBV12-3 or TRBV12-4 with TRBJ2-7; a weak D match, TRBD1 (8 bases). The CDR3 totals 14 residues. Trimming took off 2 bases at V and 6 bases at J, with 14 bases between the two ends. This CDR3 is CASSLTTGGGEQYF. In DNA form, the CDR3 reads TGTGCCAGCAGTTTAACCACAGGGGGGGGCGAGCAGTACTTC.

CDR3 residues: CASSQVPGGQETQYF. CDR3 DNA sequence: TGTGCCAGCAGCCAAGTTCCGGGAGGTCAAGAGACCCAGTACTTC. The chain employs TRBV3-1 and TRBJ2-5; TRBD2 matches 7 bases. The CDR3 contains 15 residues. Germline V lookup: CDR1 LGHDT, CDR2 YNNKEL (reference sequence). The ends lost 1 base at V and 2 bases at J; junction bases unmatched: 4.

Only a few counts were recorded for this clonotype. The CDR3 spells CASSHNPRGGYNEQFF. The DNA for the CDR3 is TGTGCCAGCAGCCATAACCCCCGGGGAGGATACAATGAGCAGTTCTTC. The chain uses TRBV3-1 and TRBJ2-1; the D gene is possibly TRBD2 (6 bases). Deletions cut 3 bases from V and 4 bases from J, with 16 bases between. Germline CDR1 is LGHDT and CDR2 is YNNKEL (reference sequence). The CDR3 covers 16 residues.

This clonotype turned up a few times. The chain carries TRBV5-1 and TRBJ2-7, with D perhaps assigned TRBD1 or TRBD2 (5 bases each). V lost 2 bases and J 5 bases, leaving 17 bases between the germline ends. Per the germline V gene, CDR1 is SGHRS and CDR2 is YFSETQ. The CDR3 totals 15 residues. CDR3 amino acids: CASSFLSSGGNEQYF. In DNA, the CDR3 is TGCGCCAGCAGCTTCCTATCGAGTGGGGGAAACGAGCAGTACTTC.

This clonotype turned up a few times. This sequence joins TRBV12-3 or TRBV12-4 and TRBJ2-7; the D gene is possibly TRBD2 (7 bases). The CDR3 length is 15 residues. Between the trimmed V and J ends, which lost 8 bases and 7 bases, there was a span of 24 bases. The CDR3 here is CASSVRGRGKGEQYF. Written as DNA, the CDR3 is TGTGCCAGCTCAGTTAGAGGGAGGGGGAAAGGAGAGCAGTACTTC.

This clonotype was seen a handful of times. The V and J genes are TRBV7-8 and TRBJ2-2; TRBD2 aligns across 7 bases. With 3 bases clipped from V and 6 bases from J, the junction kept 4 bases outside the gene matches. The CDR3 has 14 residues. The V gene's germline CDR1 is SGHVS and CDR2 FQNEAQ. The CDR3 region is CASSLSAGAGELFF. CDR3 DNA: TGTGCCAGCAGCTTGAGCGCGGGAGCCGGGGAGCTGTTTTTT.

The J gene is TRBJ1-4, the V gene TRBV5-6; D perhaps matches TRBD1 (6 bases). CDR3 length: 13 amino acids. V lost 3 bases, J lost 13 bases, and 16 bases lay in between. Germline V gene sequence: CDR1 SGHDT, CDR2 YYEEEE. CDR3 in amino acids: CASSWETGGRLFF. The CDR3 region has the DNA TGTGCCAGCAGCTGGGAGACAGGAGGTCGACTGTTTTTT.

The rearrangement joins TRBV27 to TRBJ1-4; TRBD1 might be the D (6 bases). Trimming took 4 bases from V and 3 from J, leaving 9 bases between them. Per the germline V gene, CDR1 is MNHEY and CDR2 is SMNVEV (reference sequence). The CDR3 spans 14 residues. The CDR3 here is CASSYWGPNEKLFF. CDR3 nucleotides: TGTGCCAGCAGTTATTGGGGGCCTAATGAAAAACTGTTTTTT.

The table lists this clonotype with a few counts. This chain uses TRBV6-2 or TRBV6-3 with TRBJ2-5, with D possibly matching TRBD2 (5 bases). Germline V gene data show CDR1 as MNHEY and CDR2 as SVGEGT. CDR3 length equals 13 residues. The V gene lost 8 bases and the J gene lost 5 bases, with 15 bases spanning the gap. The CDR3 region has the DNA TGTGCCAGCCGACGCTCGGGATGGGAGACCCAGTACTTC. Translated, it gives CASRRSGWETQYF.